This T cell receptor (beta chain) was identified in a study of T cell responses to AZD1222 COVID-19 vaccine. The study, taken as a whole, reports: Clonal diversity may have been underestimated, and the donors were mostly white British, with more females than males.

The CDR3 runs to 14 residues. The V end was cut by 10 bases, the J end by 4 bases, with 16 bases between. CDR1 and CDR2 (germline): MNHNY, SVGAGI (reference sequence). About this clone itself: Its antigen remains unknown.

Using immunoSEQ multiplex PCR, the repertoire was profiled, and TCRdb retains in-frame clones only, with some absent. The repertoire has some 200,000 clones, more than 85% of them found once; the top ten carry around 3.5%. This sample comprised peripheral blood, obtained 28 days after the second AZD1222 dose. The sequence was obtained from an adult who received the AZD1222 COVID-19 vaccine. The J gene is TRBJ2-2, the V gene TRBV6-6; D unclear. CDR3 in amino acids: CATPSESGTGELFF. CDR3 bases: TGTGCCACCCCCTCTGAGTCGGGCACCGGGGAGCTGTTTTTT.